The present T cell receptor (beta chain) was sequenced within a study of cytomegalovirus exposure and HLA in healthy donors. Looking at the study overall: Of some 400 genotyped donors, more than 75% grouped in the Caucasian-associated ancestry cluster.

13 Jbeta primers and 60 Vbeta primers were used for the PCR. Assay: immunoSEQ multiplex PCR; the TCRdb copy retains only in-frame clones and omits some. Of approximately 110,000 clones detected, 75% to 80% appear once; the ten largest clones hold 3.6%. General study findings and limits: Accurate prediction of most subjects' HLA-A and HLA-B alleles from TCR beta sequences was reported.

With V trimmed by 5 bases and J by 6 bases, 16 bases remained unmatched. Germline assignment: CDR1 LNHDA and CDR2 SQIVND (reference sequence). CDR3 size: 16 residues. With respect to this clone: What it recognizes is unknown.

This clonotype was obtained from a man between 40 and 49 years old in good health and CMV-seronegative. J is TRBJ2-7 and V is TRBV19, with TRBD1 matching over 7 bases. The sample was PBMCs. The CDR3 spells CASSPDSGTAGSEQYF. As DNA, the CDR3 is TGTGCCAGTAGTCCTGATTCCGGGACAGCTGGTTCCGAGCAGTACTTC.